Presented here are 19 T cell receptor beta chains from one specimen sequenced in a study of T cells after yellow fever vaccination. TCRdb processed the 5' RACE reads anew with MiXCR; each CDR3 protein has one entry. Of 500,000 to 650,000 distinct CDR3 sequences listed, roughly a sixth are singletons. The specimen was PBMCs, collected 5 to 6 days after the first yellow fever vaccination. These receptors were taken from a young man who received the YFV17D yellow fever vaccine.

This clonotype showed up just a few times. This rearrangement joins TRBV12-3 or TRBV12-4 to TRBJ1-1, with no clear D. This CDR3 contains 16 residues. V was trimmed by 2 bases and J by 6 bases, leaving 19 bases between them. CDR3 DNA: TGTGCCAGCAGTTTAAATTTCCTTGGTTTTTATCCTGAAGCTTTCTTT. It encodes CASSLNFLGFYPEAFF.

This sequence joins TRBV4-3 and TRBJ2-3; 14 nucleotides agree with TRBD2. CDR1 is LGHNA and CDR2 is YSLEER in the germline V gene. Trimming took 4 bases from V and 4 from J; bases not matched to a gene: 4. This CDR3 has 16 amino acids. The DNA of the CDR3 is TGCGCCAGCAGCCCGGGACTAGCGGGGGCCCCAGATACGCAGTATTTT. This codes for CASSPGLAGAPDTQYF.

The V gene is TRBV7-8, the J gene TRBJ2-3; 9 nucleotides agree with TRBD2. The CDR3 length is 16 residues. The germline CDR1 and CDR2 sequences are SGHVS and FQNEAQ. Unmatched junction bases numbered 7, after V lost 4 bases and J lost 2 bases. CDR3: CASSSLLAGITDTQYF. The CDR3 DNA reads TGTGCCAGCAGCTCGTTGCTAGCGGGGATCACAGATACGCAGTATTTT.

The sample holds many counts of this clonotype. This chain connects TRBV6-2 or TRBV6-3 to TRBJ2-7; unclear D gene. V was cut by 6 bases and J by 0 bases, with 3 bases left in between. CDR1 and CDR2 (germline): MNHEY, SVGEGT. The CDR3 has 11 residues. The CDR3 DNA reads TGTGCCAGCAGGTCCTCCTACGAGCAGTACTTC. Translated: CASRSSYEQYF.

This clonotype was detected a few times. The V call is TRBV7-9, the J call TRBJ2-7; TRBD2 agrees at 7 bases. V was clipped by 2 bases and J by 7 bases; unmatched bases: 2. Germline assignment: CDR1 SEHNR and CDR2 FQNEAQ (reference sequence). CDR3 length: 12 residues. The CDR3 reads CASSLQGLEQYF. CDR3 DNA: TGTGCCAGCAGCTTACAGGGACTAGAGCAGTACTTC.

As regards this clonotype: The junction shows a germline mismatch at one end, possibly a read error. J is TRBJ2-7 and V is TRBV5-1, with D possibly matching TRBD1 (6 bases). This CDR3 spans 12 amino acids. CDR1 is SGHRS, CDR2 YFSETQ, per germline. The CDR3 coding sequence is TGCGCCAGCAGCAGTTCAACAGGGTCTGGTTCCTTC. Its protein product is CASSSSTGSGSF.

This chain uses TRBV6-1 with TRBJ2-7; the D is unclear. CDR3 length: 16 amino acids. Trimming cost V 2 bases and J 2 bases, with 16 bases left between them. Germline CDR1 is MNHNS and CDR2 is SASEGT. For the CDR3, the DNA is TGTGCCAGCAGTGAACAAAGGTCCCGAACGACCTACGAGCAGTACGTC. Amino acid sequence: CASSEQRSRTTYEQYV.

This rearrangement joins TRBV10-3 to TRBJ2-7, with D possibly being TRBD2 (6 bases). The CDR3 spans 13 residues. The V and J ends lost 10 bases and 7 bases respectively, with 20 bases between them. From germline, CDR1 is ENHRY and CDR2 SYGVKD. The CDR3 bases are TGTGCCACCCGGGGGACGGTTGAGGGAGAGCAGTACTTC. The encoded protein is CATRGTVEGEQYF.

The chain combines TRBV12-3 or TRBV12-4 with TRBJ1-2; no reliable D call. This CDR3 region has 14 residues. V lost 5 bases, J lost 0 bases, and 10 bases lay in between. The CDR3 region has the DNA TGTGCCAGCAGTCCCAAGGGAGCTAACTATGGCTACACCTTC. It translates to CASSPKGANYGYTF.

The chain recombines TRBV6-1 with TRBJ2-7; 9 bases line up with TRBD1. This CDR3 contains 17 residues. After removal of 8 bases from V and 0 bases from J, the junction contained 14 bases not matched to a gene. Germline V gives CDR1 MNHNS, CDR2 SASEGT. The CDR3 protein is CASRSTGGEDGSYEQYF. Written as DNA, the CDR3 is TGTGCCAGCCGGTCAACAGGGGGCGAAGACGGCTCCTACGAGCAGTACTTC.

This chain joins TRBV6-2 or TRBV6-3 and TRBJ2-2, with 7 positions matching TRBD2. This CDR3 has 15 amino acids. Per germline, CDR1 MNHEY and CDR2 SVGEGT. Trimming removed 6 bases from V and 3 bases from J; junction bases left unmatched: 7. This CDR3 is CASRGAGTYTGELFF. The DNA of the CDR3 is TGTGCCAGCAGAGGAGCGGGGACTTACACCGGGGAGCTGTTTTTT.

This clonotype showed up just a few times. The chain joins TRBV5-1 to TRBJ2-5; TRBD2 might be the D (6 bases). CDR3 length equals 15 residues. Germline CDR1 and CDR2: SGHRS and YFSETQ. The V and J ends lost 3 bases and 4 bases respectively, with 16 bases between them. The CDR3 is CASSSGDDSGETQYF. The DNA for the CDR3 is TGCGCCAGCAGCTCGGGGGACGACTCTGGAGAGACCCAGTACTTC.

The chain couples TRBV19 to TRBJ1-5; possible D gene TRBD1, 6 bases. There are 15 residues in the CDR3. Germline V lookup: CDR1 LNHDA, CDR2 SQIVND (reference sequence). V was trimmed by 8 bases and J by 2 bases, leaving 16 bases between them. The CDR3 coding sequence is TGTGCCAGTGTCTTACGGGGGGCGGGCAATCAGCCCCAGCATTTT. Its translation: CASVLRGAGNQPQHF.

This clonotype has ten or more counts. This chain joins TRBV3-1 and TRBJ2-5; the D is unclear. This CDR3 is 14 amino acids long. Germline-derived CDR1 and CDR2 are LGHDT and YNNKEL (reference sequence). The V end lost 0 bases, the J end lost 2 bases, and 7 bases lay between the germline ends. The CDR3 bases are TGTGCCAGCAGCCAAGATGCCCTACAAGAGACCCAGTACTTC. This codes for CASSQDALQETQYF.

This clonotype was counted ten times or more. The J gene is TRBJ2-2, the V gene TRBV12-3 or TRBV12-4; tentatively, D is TRBD1 (5 bases). There are 16 residues in the CDR3. Trimming removed 7 bases at V and 1 base at J, with 16 bases between. CDR3 nucleotides: TGTGCCAGCACCACTCAGGTCAGGGTGAACACCGGGGAGCTGTTTTTT. Protein sequence: CASTTQVRVNTGELFF.

The rearrangement joins TRBV7-3 to TRBJ1-1; D perhaps matches TRBD1 (6 bases). Germline V gene sequence: CDR1 SGHTA, CDR2 FQGTGA. V gave up 5 bases and J gave up 5 bases, with 15 bases separating them. CDR3 length equals 14 residues. The CDR3 region is CASSPRAGVTEAFF. The CDR3 region has the DNA TGTGCCAGCAGCCCAAGGGCAGGGGTTACTGAAGCTTTCTTT. Filled out from reference TRBV7-3 and TRBJ1-1, the complete variable domain reads GAGVSQTPSNKVTEKGKYVELRCDPISGHTALYWYRQSLGQGPEFLIYFQGTGAADDSGLPNDRFFAVRPEGSVSTLKIQRTERGDSAVYLCASSPRAGVTEAFFGQGTRLTVV.

The J gene is TRBJ2-5, the V gene TRBV25-1, with 7 bases aligning to TRBD2. Trimming cost V 3 bases and J 4 bases; bases outside gene matches: 8. The CDR3 is 15 amino acids. CDR1 is MGHDK, CDR2 SYGVNS, per germline. The CDR3 DNA follows: TGTGCCAGCAGTGATGGGACTATTGTCTCAGAGACCCAGTACTTC. The encoded protein is CASSDGTIVSETQYF.

The V call is TRBV19, the J call TRBJ1-1, with D unclear. V shed 5 bases and J shed 3 bases, with 10 bases lying between them. The CDR3 is made up of 13 amino acids. Germline CDR1 is LNHDA and CDR2 is SQIVND (reference sequence). The CDR3 DNA sequence: TGTGCCAGTAGTTCGCGCAGAGACACTGAAGCTTTCTTT. Translation gives CASSSRRDTEAFF.

This clonotype has just a few counts. The chain recombines TRBV5-1 with TRBJ2-1; a possible D gene is TRBD1 (6 bases). The CDR3 has 18 residues. Germline V gives CDR1 SGHRS, CDR2 YFSETQ. The ends were cut back, 1 base at V and 3 bases at J, with 20 bases in the middle. For the CDR3, the DNA is TGCGCCAGCAGCTTGCCTCATACAGGGAAGGCTAACTACAATGAGCAGTTCTTC. Residues: CASSLPHTGKANYNEQFF. Supplemented by reference TRBV5-1 and TRBJ2-1, the full variable domain reads KAGVTQTPRYLIKTRGQQVTLSCSPISGHRSVSWYQQTPGQGLQFLFEYFSETQRNKGNFPGRFSGRQFSNSRSEMNVSTLELGDSALYLCASSLPHTGKANYNEQFFGPGTRLTVL.